The 17 T cell receptor beta chains in this list originate from one sample, sequenced in a study of blood T cell repertoires in COVID-19. Only in-frame clones appear in the TCRdb table, and some are missing; sequencing was by immunoSEQ multiplex PCR. Here the sample spans about 210,000 clones, 65% to 85% being singletons. Sequencing was done on a sample of peripheral blood. Every receptor here comes from a man in his fifties or sixties with active or convalescent COVID-19.

This chain connects TRBV12-3 or TRBV12-4 to TRBJ1-1; no reliable D call. V was trimmed by 8 bases and J by 3 bases, leaving 13 bases between them. The CDR3 has 13 amino acids. CDR3 coding DNA: TGTGCCAGCTGCCAGAGGGCGGACACTGAAGCTTTCTTT. Translated, it gives CASCQRADTEAFF.

This chain links TRBV18 with TRBJ1-2, with 8 bases aligning to TRBD1. Per the germline V gene, CDR1 is KGHSH and CDR2 is LQKENI. Unmatched junction bases numbered 3, after V lost 1 base and J lost 8 bases. The CDR3 spans 13 residues. The CDR3 loop is CASSPQGQAGYTF. CDR3 nucleotide sequence: TGTGCCAGCTCACCACAGGGACAGGCGGGCTACACCTTC.

V is TRBV5-6 and J is TRBJ1-5; maybe TRBD1 (6 bases). V was pared by 3 bases and J by 5 bases, with 9 bases between. Germline V gene lookup returns CDR1 SGHDT and CDR2 YYEEEE. The CDR3 length is 13 residues. The CDR3 DNA sequence: TGTGCCAGCAGCTCTCACAGGGATCAGCCCCAGCATTTT. It is translated as CASSSHRDQPQHF.

The rearrangement uses TRBV19 and TRBJ1-1; 7 bases align to TRBD1. The CDR3 is 13 residues long. Trimming removed 6 bases from V and 4 bases from J; junction bases left unmatched: 5. Germline V gives CDR1 LNHDA, CDR2 SQIVND (reference sequence). The CDR3 DNA sequence: TGTGCCAGTAGCAATCAGGGGGTCACTGAAGCTTTCTTT. Translated: CASSNQGVTEAFF.

The CDR3 bases are TGTGCCAGCAGCGTGCTAGGCTCCCCCGATTCACCCCTCCACTTT. This sequence encodes CASSVLGSPDSPLHF. The V gene is TRBV9, the J gene TRBJ1-6; D not resolved. The length of the CDR3 is 15 residues. V was cut by 2 bases and J by 8 bases, with 14 bases left in between. The germline V gene has CDR1 SGDLS and CDR2 YYNGEE.

This chain connects TRBV5-1 to TRBJ2-2; TRBD2 aligns across 8 bases. The length of the CDR3 is 17 residues. V was pared by 0 bases and J by 1 base, with 5 bases of the junction left unmatched. The germline gives CDR1 SGHRS, CDR2 YFSETQ. The CDR3 reads CASSLAGGRMNTGELFF. The CDR3 DNA is TGCGCCAGCAGCTTGGCCGGCGGGAGGATGAACACCGGGGAGCTGTTTTTT.

The chain combines TRBV24-1 with TRBJ2-7; D is possibly TRBD1 (6 bases). Germline loops: CDR1 KGHDR, CDR2 SFDVKD. V lost 4 bases and J 5 bases, leaving 14 bases between the germline ends. The length of the CDR3 is 14 residues. This CDR3 is CATSELQGPHEQYF. CDR3 in DNA: TGTGCCACCAGTGAACTCCAGGGGCCCCACGAGCAGTACTTC.

V gene TRBV10-3 combines with J gene TRBJ2-3; a weak D match, TRBD1 (6 bases). Germline CDR1 is ENHRY and CDR2 is SYGVKD. CDR3 size: 13 residues. The V gene lost 7 bases and the J gene lost 1 base, with 9 bases spanning the gap. The CDR3 DNA reads TGTGCCATCACGAGACAGGGCACAGATACGCAGTATTTT. Amino acid sequence: CAITRQGTDTQYF.

The V call is TRBV6-6, the J call TRBJ1-2; 8 bases are a match to TRBD1. This CDR3 is built from 16 residues. With 6 bases clipped from V and 7 bases from J, the junction kept 16 bases outside the gene matches. Germline-derived CDR1 and CDR2 are MNHNY and SVGAGI (reference sequence). CDR3 nucleotide sequence: TGTGCCAGCAGCGACCTACCCGGCCAGGGGGCGCGTGGCTACACCTTC. Amino acid sequence: CASSDLPGQGARGYTF.

This chain uses TRBV10-1 with TRBJ2-2; 9 nucleotides line up with TRBD1. Germline values: CDR1 WNHNN, CDR2 SYGVQD (reference sequence). The CDR3 totals 16 residues. V dropped 5 bases and J dropped 1; count of bases not matched to a gene: 5. CDR3 bases: TGCGCCAGCAGTCAACCGGGACAGGGGAACACCGGGGAGCTGTTTTTT. Its translation is CASSQPGQGNTGELFF.

This sequence joins TRBV2 and TRBJ1-3; D possibly corresponds to TRBD1 (5 bases). Germline V CDR1 and CDR2: SNHLY, FYNNEI. The CDR3 runs to 17 residues. The germline V and J ends were trimmed by 11 bases and 2 bases, with 25 bases remaining between them. Here the CDR3 DNA reads TGTGCCTCAGCCCGGGGCGGGGGGTTAGGGGCTGGAAACACCATATATTTT. As protein: CASARGGGLGAGNTIYF.

V usage is TRBV7-9 and J usage is TRBJ1-3, with a possible D match to TRBD1 (6 bases). The CDR3 extends over 16 amino acids. Germline CDR1 SEHNR, CDR2 FQNEAQ (reference sequence). Trimming shortened V by 0 bases and J by 2 bases, and 11 bases separated the two germline ends. Here the CDR3 reads CASSLARAGAGNTIYF. DNA of the CDR3: TGTGCCAGCAGCTTAGCGCGGGCAGGGGCTGGAAACACCATATATTTT.

The count of this clone is one. The chain is built from TRBV28 and TRBJ1-5; TRBD1 is a possible D gene (5 bases). The V gene's germline CDR1 is MDHEN and CDR2 SYDVKM. Trimming removed 8 bases from V and 3 bases from J, with 11 bases in between. This CDR3 spans 13 amino acids. The CDR3 DNA reads TGTGCCAGCGGCCGGGACTCCAATCAGCCCCAGCATTTT. It codes for CASGRDSNQPQHF.

This chain links TRBV6-6 with TRBJ2-2; a possible D gene is TRBD1 (6 bases). Germline lookup yields CDR1 MNHNY and CDR2 SVGAGI (reference sequence). The CDR3 is 15 residues long. V dropped 0 bases and J dropped 5 bases, with 10 bases sitting between them. The CDR3: CASSYSWQGTGELFF. CDR3 nucleotide sequence: TGTGCCAGCAGTTACTCTTGGCAGGGGACCGGGGAGCTGTTTTTT.

This chain connects TRBV10-3 to TRBJ1-2; 8 bases fit TRBD1. V dropped 2 bases and J dropped 5; count of bases not matched to a gene: 4. This CDR3 comprises 14 residues. Germline V CDR1 and CDR2: ENHRY, SYGVKD. CDR3: CAISEGQGGYGYTF. The CDR3 DNA sequence: TGTGCCATCAGTGAGGGACAGGGTGGTTATGGCTACACCTTC.

The V call is TRBV19, the J call TRBJ1-3, with a weak D call TRBD1 (6 bases). The CDR3 covers 16 residues. The germline V gene encodes CDR1 LNHDA and CDR2 SQIVND (reference sequence). Trimming pared 5 bases from V and 1 base from J, leaving 15 bases between. The CDR3 DNA reads TGTGCCAGTAGTTTATTCAGGGGCGGTTCTGGAAACACCATATATTTT. Translation: CASSLFRGGSGNTIYF.

The chain is built from TRBV7-9 and TRBJ1-1; no clear D gene. Trimming shortened V by 0 bases and J by 0 bases, and 11 bases separated the two germline ends. The germline gives CDR1 SEHNR, CDR2 FQNEAQ (reference sequence). The CDR3 spans 16 residues. CDR3 bases: TGTGCCAGCAGCTTAGCCCTCCCTTTAATGAACACTGAAGCTTTCTTT. Translating gives CASSLALPLMNTEAFF.